The entry below describes one T cell receptor (beta chain). The antigen is not known. This entry is derived from a study of blood T cells in healthy people across ages. Study results and caveats: PBMCs went unsorted, and a conclusive naive versus antigen-experienced comparison was therefore prevented.

The total RNA that was extracted per sample amounted to at least 5.5 micrograms. CDR1 and CDR2 (germline): SQVTM, ANQGSEA. This CDR3 spans 13 amino acids. Sample-barcoded 5' priming and a J-beta primer mix drove a second PCR of about 6 to 12 cycles. All samples yielded 2.5 million or more CDR3-containing paired-end reads. TCRdb fed the 5' RACE reads into MiXCR, producing one record per CDR3 protein. The table records about 1.7 million distinct CDR3 sequences, about 30% of them present only once. This TCR derives from a woman aged 30 to 39 in good health. Sequenced input: blood. The V gene is TRBV29-1, the J gene TRBJ2-1; D not resolved. The J call may be in error: the DNA end matches TRBJ2-7 better. CDR3 sequence reads: CTMRLGNYNEQYF. As DNA, the CDR3 is TGCACCATGAGGTTAGGGAACTACAATGAGCAGTACTTC.